What follows are 16 T cell receptor beta chains derived from one specimen sequenced in a study of blood T cell repertoires in COVID-19. TCRdb's table, derived via immunoSEQ multiplex PCR, lists solely in-frame clones and lacks some. The repertoire holds 65,000 to 90,000 clones, with over 80% as singletons. Sample: peripheral blood. All receptors derive from a man aged 80 or over with active or convalescent COVID-19.

The chain employs TRBV7-9 and TRBJ1-6; 7 bases agree with TRBD1. Germline V gene sequence: CDR1 SEHNR, CDR2 FQNEAQ (reference sequence). The CDR3 loop spans 16 amino acids. The ends lost 0 bases at V and 7 bases at J; junction bases unmatched: 6. The CDR3, as DNA: TGTGCCAGCAGCTTAGCGACAGGGACGGGCAATTCACCCCTCCACTTT. Its protein product is CASSLATGTGNSPLHF. Full variable domain (rest looked up from reference TRBV7-9 and TRBJ1-6): DTGVSQNPRHKITKRGQNVTFRCDPISEHNRLYWYRQTLGQGPEFLTYFQNEAQLEKSRLLSDRFSAERPKGSFSTLEIQRTEQGDSAMYLCASSLATGTGNSPLHFGNGTRLTVT.

V gene TRBV5-4 combines with J gene TRBJ2-3; D is possibly TRBD2 (6 bases). Germline CDR1 is SGHNT and CDR2 is YYREEE (reference sequence). V was trimmed by 4 bases and J by 1 base, leaving 16 bases between them. CDR3 length: 16 amino acids. Here the CDR3 reads CASSPPTRGGTDTQYF. The CDR3 bases are TGTGCCAGCAGCCCTCCGACTAGGGGAGGCACAGATACGCAGTATTTT.

This chain connects TRBV5-4 to TRBJ1-4; maybe TRBD1 (6 bases). The CDR3 has 14 residues. Germline V gene sequence: CDR1 SGHNT, CDR2 YYREEE (reference sequence). Deletions cut 4 bases from V and 8 bases from J, with 15 bases between. The CDR3 here is CASSRGGALEKLFF. DNA for the CDR3: TGTGCCAGCAGCCGGGGGGGGGCTTTGGAAAAACTGTTTTTT.

The rearrangement uses TRBV12-3 or TRBV12-4 and TRBJ1-6; D not resolved. The CDR3 length is 13 residues. The V end lost 6 bases, the J end lost 8 bases, and 11 bases lay between the germline ends. The CDR3 loop reads CASRTSQDSPLHF. The CDR3 coding sequence is TGTGCCAGCAGGACAAGCCAGGATTCACCCCTCCACTTT.

This clone was counted a single time. The genes are TRBV27 and TRBJ1-4; D not resolved. The CDR3 is 14 residues long. V was pared by 5 bases and J by 2 bases, with 9 bases between. The germline V gene encodes CDR1 MNHEY and CDR2 SMNVEV (reference sequence). The CDR3 nucleotides read TGTGCCAGCAGTCAAGGAGTTACTAATGAAAAACTGTTTTTT. It yields the protein CASSQGVTNEKLFF.

This chain links TRBV6-6 with TRBJ2-7; 9 nucleotides align to TRBD1. Germline-derived CDR1 and CDR2 are MNHNY and SVGAGI (reference sequence). V was clipped by 0 bases and J by 4 bases; unmatched bases: 4. CDR3 length: 15 amino acids. CDR3 nucleotide sequence: TGTGCCAGCAGTTACTCTACGGGACAGGGATACGAGCAGTACTTC. Protein product: CASSYSTGQGYEQYF.

This clone was detected once. For the CDR3, the DNA is TGCGCCAGCAGCCCGCGGACAGGTGGCGAGCAGTACTTC. Protein sequence: CASSPRTGGEQYF. This chain connects TRBV5-1 to TRBJ2-7; 7 bases are shared with TRBD1. The CDR3 runs to 13 residues. V lost 4 bases and J lost 6; bases outside the gene matches: 7. CDR1 and CDR2 from the germline V gene are SGHRS and YFSETQ.

This clone appeared once. V and J are TRBV6-5 and TRBJ1-3; 10 nucleotides agree with TRBD1. The CDR3 runs 14 residues. The germline V gene has CDR1 MNHEY and CDR2 SVGAGI. V lost 9 bases, J lost 3 bases, and 5 bases stayed unmatched. CDR3 protein: CASDRDRGGNTIYF. The CDR3 DNA reads as TGTGCCAGTGACCGGGACAGGGGTGGAAACACCATATATTTT.

In its sample, this clone was seen a few times. The chain carries TRBV7-2 and TRBJ2-1; D ambiguous. The CDR3 consists of 15 residues. CDR1 is SGHTA and CDR2 is FQGNSA in the germline V gene. Trimming left V 2 bases short and J 7 bases short, with 15 bases between. In DNA, the CDR3 is TGTGCCAGCAGCTTATACCTGGGCGCCTCGAATGAGCAGTTCTTC. Residues: CASSLYLGASNEQFF. The whole variable domain, remainder taken from reference TRBV7-2 and TRBJ2-1, is GAGVSQSPSNKVTEKGKDVELRCDPISGHTALYWYRQSLGQGLEFLIYFQGNSAPDKSGLPSDRFSAERTGGSVSTLTIQRTQQEDSAVYLCASSLYLGASNEQFFGPGTRLTVL.

This clone occurred once. The chain carries TRBV6-5 and TRBJ2-7, with a weak D call TRBD2 (6 bases). CDR1 and CDR2 from the germline V gene are MNHEY and SVGAGI. Trimming stripped 5 bases from V and 2 bases from J, with 16 bases between. The length of the CDR3 is 15 residues. The CDR3 DNA reads TGTGCCAGCAGTCTAACCGGGACTGCTCCCTACGAGCAGTACTTC. Its translation: CASSLTGTAPYEQYF.

This chain joins TRBV5-1 and TRBJ2-5; a possible D gene is TRBD2 (7 bases). The germline V and J ends were trimmed by 0 bases and 5 bases, with 14 bases remaining between them. This CDR3 is 15 amino acids long. Germline V gives CDR1 SGHRS, CDR2 YFSETQ. As DNA, the CDR3 is TGCGCCAGCAGCTTGGAGGGGGGGCGGAGGGAGACCCAGTACTTC. It specifies CASSLEGGRRETQYF.

This clone was counted a single time. The sample has other DNA sequences that encode this CDR3 too. The chain carries TRBV24-1 and TRBJ2-1; D is unclear. Germline-derived CDR1 and CDR2 are KGHDR and SFDVKD. CDR3 length equals 13 residues. V lost 4 bases, J lost 1 base, and 4 bases lay in between. The CDR3 spells CATSDSSYNEQFF. The DNA for the CDR3 is TGTGCCACCAGTGACAGTTCCTACAATGAGCAGTTCTTC.

In nucleotides, the CDR3 is TGTGCCAGCAGCCAATTCCGGGACAGGGCTTCGCAGACCCAGTACTTC. Residues: CASSQFRDRASQTQYF. V gene TRBV3-1 (or the pseudogene TRBV3-2) combines with J gene TRBJ2-5; TRBD1 aligns across 9 bases. Per germline, CDR1 LGHDT and CDR2 YNNKEL (reference sequence). The V and J ends lost 2 bases and 6 bases, in that order; junction bases with no gene match: 10. The CDR3 has 16 residues.

The rearrangement links TRBV3-1 (or the pseudogene TRBV3-2) to TRBJ1-6; D unresolved. Germline V lookup: CDR1 LGHDT, CDR2 YNNKEL (reference sequence). Trimming left V 3 bases short and J 0 bases short, with 9 bases between. This CDR3 is 16 amino acids long. The CDR3 loop reads CASSQGGSSYNSPLHF. CDR3 coding DNA: TGTGCCAGCAGCCAGGGAGGAAGCTCCTATAATTCACCCCTCCACTTT.

The V call is TRBV6-5, the J call TRBJ1-4, with a possible D match to TRBD1 (5 bases). The V gene lost 2 bases and the J gene lost 7 bases, with 8 bases spanning the gap. Germline loops: CDR1 MNHEY, CDR2 SVGAGI. There are 13 residues in the CDR3. The chain's CDR3 is CASSYGGFEKLFF. The CDR3 DNA follows: TGTGCCAGCAGTTACGGGGGGTTTGAAAAACTGTTTTTT.

The CDR3 DNA follows: TGTGCCAGCTCACCACCGGTGAGGGGGCCGCACTCTGGGGCCAACGTCCTGACTTTC. Amino acids: CASSPPVRGPHSGANVLTF. This sequence joins TRBV18 and TRBJ2-6, with 7 bases aligning to TRBD1. This CDR3 is built from 19 residues. Germline loops: CDR1 KGHSH, CDR2 LQKENI. J was trimmed by 0 bases and V by 0 bases; bases with no gene match: 8.